This T cell receptor (beta chain) is drawn from a study of blood T cell repertoires in COVID-19. Study overall: In each case, the material was cDNA or gDNA derived from T cells, B-cell-depleted T cells, or PBMCs.

In the original processing: Amplified reference gene primers provided the basis for estimating nucleated cell counts. Profiled with immunoSEQ multiplex PCR; TCRdb holds only in-frame clones, not every one. The V and J calls and the clone size are those of that table, but D and trimming were determined from the DNA. The data show roughly 75,000 clones, with approximately 86% seen just once and around 6% held by the top ten. Sequencing was performed on peripheral blood. The clonotype was recovered from a man older than 75 with COVID-19, enrolled during active disease.

The DNA of the CDR3 is TGCGCCAGCAGCTTGTCGGCAGGGGGCTACGAGCAGTACTTC. Protein: CASSLSAGGYEQYF. The chain carries TRBV5-1 and TRBJ2-7; 7 bases map to TRBD1. The CDR3 spans 14 residues. J lost 3 bases, V lost 1 base, and 4 bases had no gene match. CDR1 SGHRS and CDR2 YFSETQ come from the germline V gene.